This TCR beta chain was captured in a study of blood T cell repertoires in COVID-19. The germline V gene has CDR1 ENHRY and CDR2 SYGVKD. With V trimmed by 0 bases and J by 7 bases, 10 bases remained unmatched. CDR3 length: 18 residues. This clone was found a few times. TCRdb's table, derived via immunoSEQ multiplex PCR, lists solely in-frame clones and lacks some. The data contain about 18,000 clones, approximately 91% of them singletons. This clonotype originated in a human donor in a cohort sampled during active COVID-19. Sequencing was carried out using peripheral blood. This chain connects TRBV10-3 to TRBJ1-4; 11 nucleotides agree with TRBD1. For the CDR3, the DNA is TGTGCCATCAGTGAGTCGAAGGACAGGGGGCGTTCAGGTGAAAAACTGTTTTTT. Protein sequence: CAISESKDRGRSGEKLFF.